The source of this T cell receptor beta chain is a study of shared clonotypes between healthy human individuals (dated by TCRdb to the early 2020s). Describing the broader study: The cohort comprised a couple of women and a few men aged 18 to 49 years. For each donor, three plates each were used for CD4 naive and CD4 memory, two plates were used for CD8 naive, and one plate was used for CD8 memory. To estimate repertoire size and how much clonotype sharing occurs between individuals, the study deeply sequenced the blood TCR repertoires of 5 or 6 healthy adults. Different laboratories and diverse techniques were used to prepare libraries and sequence TCR repertoires, to increase sequencing depth and limit assay-specific biases. Leukapheresis yielded between about 0.9 and 9 billion PBMCs per donor.

For the CD8 naive samples, CD45RO-negative cells were positively selected for CCR7, yielding a CD45RA+CCR7+ population from which TemRA cells were excluded. The donors were healthy, HIV-negative adults who had no recently reported acute infections or vaccinations. Every donor was a Caucasian adult residing in Nashville, Tennessee, USA. Blood was obtained by leukapheresis, after which PBMCs were separated by Ficoll-Histopaque density gradient centrifugation and cryopreserved in liquid nitrogen vapor phase. Analytical flow cytometry was used to check the purity and quantity of each magnetically sorted T cell population. Genomic DNA was isolated from each sorted fraction and quantified by UV absorbance on a Nanodrop 2000c. Using the deep immunoSEQ assay, TCR CDR3 regions were amplified from genomic DNA by multiplex PCR. For each cell subset, the extracted genomic DNA was distributed evenly across all wells of several immunoSEQ 96-well plates, and each plate served as one replicate. Each replicate PCR for sorted subsets received 150 to 250 ng genomic DNA, equal to about 29,000 T cell genomes. Purified libraries were quantified with a Qubit 3.0 fluorometer, sized on a Bioanalyzer 2100, and re-quantified with the KAPA Library Quantification kit. A separate single-read 150-cycle Illumina NextSeq 550 flow cell was used to sequence each immunoSEQ 96-well plate. From the authors' description of their analysis: Because only junctional sequences without quality scores were contained in the immunoSEQ output, filtering matching that applied to full-length reads could not be performed. To assign V/J genes and CDR3, sequences were annotated using PyIR, a Python wrapper for IgBLAST v1.9, with IMGT germline references. Reads with weak V/J assignments (E-value above 1e-6), missing CDR3, stop codons, out-of-frame junctions, or ambiguous translated residues were removed. V3J clonotypes were defined by identical inferred V gene, J gene, and CDR3 amino acid sequence. To compute the percentage overlap between repertoires, the number of shared unique clonotypes was divided by the size of the smaller repertoire. Repertoire richness was assessed with RTK rarefaction, the Chao1 estimator, and Recon v2.1 estimates of unobserved clonotypes. Generation probabilities for all TCRbeta clonotypes obtained by the gDNA method from four donors were computed using OLGA. TCRdb retrieved this table from immuneACCESS and kept in-frame rearrangements only. Not all clones are present; in checked studies, unresolved V genes account for under half, and no reason is known for the remainder. The D gene and trimming were derived from the DNA, and the V and J assignments and clone size from that table. Here the sample has around 2.1 million clones; about 93% occur a single time. The ten most abundant clones make up 1.5% to 2% of the sample.

As for this clone: What antigen it recognizes has not been identified. Base-call qualities are not available, and no considerably larger clone is one nucleotide away.

Reading the germline V gene gives CDR1 SNHLY and CDR2 FYNNEI. From the cysteine through the phenylalanine, the CDR3 covers 12 amino acids. Just CDR3 DNA is preserved here, 36 bases in frame from base 1. Compared with germline, V lacks 11 bases and J lacks 9 bases; bases without a gene match: 9. The investigation overall reported the following: Sampling was restricted to blood, and TCR repertoires in tissues likely differ from the TCR repertoires found in blood. Sharing across several donors was observed for 5% to 6.5% of naive CD4, 3% to 4% of naive CD8, about 2.3% of memory CD4, and 0.4% of memory CD8 clonotypes. Compared with non-shared clonotypes, clonotypes shared by all four sorted-subset donors had higher generation probabilities. Pairwise subsampling indicated that sequencing depth was expected to affect the degree of clonotype sharing among donors. Rarefaction of sorted-subset datasets indicated incomplete sequencing despite the large sequencing depth. Estimated clonotype richness was generally larger for naive than for memory subsets. The genetic and exposure-history diversity represented was limited by the small number of donors.

The TCR comes from a man aged 18 to 35 in good health. Some clones in this sample may be carry-over from other donors' samples. The receptor chain draws on TRBV2 and TRBJ2-1; TRBD2 fits 8 bases in the junction. Sequenced: naive CD8+ T cells from PBMCs. The cell subset or site label on this specimen signifies: CD45RA+CCR7+. CDR3 loop: CARRGGMGEQFF. Here is the DNA: TGTGCCCGCCGGGGGGGGATGGGTGAGCAGTTCTTC.